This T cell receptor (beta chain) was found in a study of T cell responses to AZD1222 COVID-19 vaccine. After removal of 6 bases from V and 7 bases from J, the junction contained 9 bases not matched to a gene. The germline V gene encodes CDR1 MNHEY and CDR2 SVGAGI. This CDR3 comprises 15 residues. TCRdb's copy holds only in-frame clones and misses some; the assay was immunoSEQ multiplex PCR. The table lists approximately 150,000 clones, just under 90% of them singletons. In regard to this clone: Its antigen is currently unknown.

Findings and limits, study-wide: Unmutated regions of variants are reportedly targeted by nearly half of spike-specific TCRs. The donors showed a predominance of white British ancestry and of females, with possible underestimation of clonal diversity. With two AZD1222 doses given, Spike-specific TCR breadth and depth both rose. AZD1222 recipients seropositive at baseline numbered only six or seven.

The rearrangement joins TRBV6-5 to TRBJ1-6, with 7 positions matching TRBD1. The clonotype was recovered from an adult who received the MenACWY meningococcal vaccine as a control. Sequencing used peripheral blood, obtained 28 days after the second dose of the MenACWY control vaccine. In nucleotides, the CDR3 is TGTGCCAGCAGGGAGCCCGGACAGGTCAATTCACCCCTCCACTTT. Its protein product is CASREPGQVNSPLHF.